This TCR beta chain was profiled in a study of cytomegalovirus exposure and HLA in healthy donors. Data came from immunoSEQ multiplex PCR; TCRdb stores just in-frame clones and leaves some out. The table records about 160,000 clones, about 95% of them present only once. On this clone: The antigen is undetermined. A much larger clone differs from this one at a single base, so this may be a read error. Distinct nucleotide sequences in the sample also encode this CDR3.

In germline, CDR1 is SGHNT, CDR2 YYREEE (reference sequence). The CDR3 length is 15 residues. V was pared by 4 bases and J by 3 bases, with 7 bases of the junction left unmatched. General study findings and limits: Three chains linked to CMV were shown in vitro to be specific for CMV antigens. Rare sequences made up most TCRs, while some public TCRs were found in many donors.

Specimen: PBMCs. The source is a woman younger than 30 in good health and CMV-seronegative. The chain employs TRBV5-4 and TRBJ2-1, with 7 bases that match TRBD2. The CDR3 DNA reads TGTGCCAGCAGCCAAGAAACGGGGGGCTACAATGAGCAGTTCTTC. Protein sequence: CASSQETGGYNEQFF.